This passage covers 9 T cell receptor beta chains from one sample sequenced in a study of blood T cell repertoires in COVID-19. Clones were sequenced by immunoSEQ multiplex PCR, and TCRdb holds only the in-frame ones, with some missing. The table includes 50,000 to 70,000 clones, approximately 86% detected once. What was sequenced was peripheral blood. The receptors come from a man aged 55-75 years with acute or convalescent COVID-19.

CDR3 in amino acids: CASSVRDTAYNSPLHF. DNA of the CDR3: TGTGCCAGCAGCGTGAGGGACACAGCTTATAATTCACCCCTCCACTTT. The chain links TRBV9 to TRBJ1-6, with a tentative D call TRBD1 (6 bases). This CDR3 is 16 amino acids long. Germline values: CDR1 SGDLS, CDR2 YYNGEE. V was shortened by 2 bases and J by 4 bases, with 13 bases between the two germline ends.

This chain joins TRBV6-6 and TRBJ2-7; weak D call: TRBD2 (6 bases). Germline CDR1 reads MNHNY; CDR2 reads SVGAGI (reference sequence). This CDR3 is built from 14 residues. Trimming took 7 bases from V and 0 from J, leaving 13 bases between them. As DNA, the CDR3 is TGTGCCAGCACCGTTGGGGGAGGCTCCTACGAGCAGTACTTC. Translation: CASTVGGGSYEQYF.

CDR3 amino acids: CACPLRGGNTIYF. The CDR3 DNA reads as TGTGCCTGCCCCCTCAGAGGGGGAAACACCATATATTTT. This chain uses TRBV30 with TRBJ1-3; D ambiguous. Between the trimmed V and J ends, which lost 6 bases and 4 bases, there was a span of 13 bases. This CDR3 spans 13 amino acids. Germline V CDR1 and CDR2: GTSNPN, SVGIG (reference sequence).

This clone was detected only once. The chain has TRBV3-1 (or the pseudogene TRBV3-2) and TRBJ1-4, with TRBD1 identical over 9 bases. Germline V lookup: CDR1 LGHDT, CDR2 YNNKEL (reference sequence). The CDR3 runs 16 residues. V shed 1 base, J shed 7 bases, and the junction held 7 bases outside the gene matches. CDR3 DNA: TGTGCCAGCAGCCAAGTCCTCGGGACAGGGAGTGAAAAACTGTTTTTT. Its translation: CASSQVLGTGSEKLFF.

The genes are TRBV5-5 and TRBJ2-7; 7 nucleotides match TRBD2. With 0 bases clipped from V and 0 bases from J, the junction kept 3 bases outside the gene matches. Germline V gene lookup returns CDR1 SGHKS and CDR2 YYEKEE (reference sequence). The CDR3 consists of 15 residues. The CDR3 protein is CASSLGASGSYEQYF. DNA for the CDR3: TGTGCCAGCAGCTTGGGGGCTAGCGGCTCCTACGAGCAGTACTTC.

This clone was counted only a few times. This chain joins TRBV5-4 and TRBJ1-4; possible D gene TRBD1, 6 bases. Germline assignment: CDR1 SGHNT and CDR2 YYREEE (reference sequence). Trimming took 4 bases from V and 7 from J, leaving 14 bases between them. This CDR3 is 14 amino acids long. The CDR3 region is CASSPWGQGEKLFF. The CDR3 DNA reads as TGTGCCAGCAGCCCTTGGGGGCAAGGTGAAAAACTGTTTTTT.

The chain couples TRBV6-5 to TRBJ2-7; D is uncertain. Trimming shortened V by 5 bases and J by 6 bases, and 11 bases separated the two germline ends. From germline, CDR1 is MNHEY and CDR2 SVGAGI. The CDR3 consists of 12 residues. CDR3 residues: CASSLSISEQYF. The CDR3 nucleotides are TGTGCCAGCAGTCTCTCCATCAGCGAGCAGTACTTC.

This CDR3 is CASSPARYNEQFF. The CDR3 DNA reads as TGTGCCAGTAGTCCCGCTAGGTACAATGAGCAGTTCTTC. This chain connects TRBV19 to TRBJ2-1, with unresolved D. V lost 5 bases and J 4 bases, leaving 9 bases between the germline ends. This CDR3 region has 13 residues. CDR1 LNHDA and CDR2 SQIVND come from the germline V gene (reference sequence).

This clone occurred a few times. This chain connects TRBV6-1 to TRBJ2-3; tentatively, D is TRBD2 (6 bases). In germline, CDR1 is MNHNS, CDR2 SASEGT. Between the trimmed V and J ends, which lost 1 base and 4 bases, there was a span of 12 bases. This CDR3 spans 15 amino acids. The CDR3 sequence is CASSEGMGGPDTQYF. Written as DNA, the CDR3 is TGTGCCAGCAGTGAAGGTATGGGAGGACCAGATACGCAGTATTTT.